A single sample gave rise to the 19 T cell receptor beta chains below, sequenced in a study of T cells in Graves' hyperthyroidism and ophthalmopathy. What was amplified from RNA transcripts were TCR beta CDR3 regions. With the HTBI primer set, the TCR CDR3 went through a first round of RT-PCR. One entry per CDR3 protein, called by TCRdb with MiXCR from the multiplex PCR reads. The table shows over 700,000 distinct CDR3 sequences, with around a sixth occurring only once. The sample was blood. These receptors were obtained from a woman aged 45-60 years with Graves' hyperthyroidism that later progressed to Graves' ophthalmopathy.

This clonotype showed up many times. V usage is TRBV12-3 or TRBV12-4 and J usage is TRBJ1-1; D gene ambiguous. Trimming removed 0 bases from V and 1 base from J, with 9 bases in between. CDR3 length: 15 amino acids. In DNA, the CDR3 is TGTGCCAGCAGTTTAGCGCTGGGTTGGAACACTGAAGCTTTCTTT. Translated: CASSLALGWNTEAFF.

Many counts were recorded for this clonotype. The CDR3 spells CASSLDGGDQETQYF. In DNA form, the CDR3 reads TGTGCCAGCAGCCTGGACGGGGGGGATCAAGAGACCCAGTACTTC. The chain uses TRBV7-9 and TRBJ2-5; TRBD2 aligns across 8 bases. The V segment lost 5 bases and the J segment 2 bases; nucleotides outside the gene matches: 7. The CDR3 runs to 15 residues. Looked up from germline, CDR1 is SEHNR and CDR2 is FQNEAQ (reference sequence).

The table lists this clonotype with a few counts. The genes are TRBV15 and TRBJ2-1; D uncertain. This CDR3 comprises 14 residues. Trimming removed 0 bases at V and 7 bases at J, with 10 bases between. CDR1 LNHNV and CDR2 YYDKDF come from the germline V gene (reference sequence). In nucleotides, the CDR3 is TGTGCCACCAGCAGAGATGTGGGCAGAAATGAGCAGTTCTTC. It codes for CATSRDVGRNEQFF.

There are many counts of this clonotype. The chain joins TRBV2 to TRBJ1-1, with a weak D call TRBD1 (6 bases). The CDR3 has 15 residues. Germline V gene data show CDR1 as SNHLY and CDR2 as FYNNEI. Deletions cut 4 bases from V and 1 base from J, with 13 bases between. The CDR3 DNA reads TGTGCCAGCAGTGCTGGACAGCTAAAGAACACTGAAGCTTTCTTT. This translates into CASSAGQLKNTEAFF. The variable domain in full, completed from reference TRBV2 and TRBJ1-1, reads EPEVTQTPSHQVTQMGQEVILRCVPISNHLYFYWYRQILGQKVEFLVSFYNNEISEKSEIFDDQFSVERPDGSNFTLKIRSTKLEDSAMYFCASSAGQLKNTEAFFGQGTRLTVV.

This clonotype was seen a handful of times. The J gene is TRBJ1-2, the V gene TRBV29-1; 9 bases are a match to TRBD1. V dropped 0 bases and J dropped 6; count of bases not matched to a gene: 2. The CDR3 is 13 residues long. Per the germline V gene, CDR1 is SQVTM and CDR2 is ANQGSEA. DNA for the CDR3: TGCAGCGTTGAAGATCGGACAGGGGATGGCTACACCTTC. Translation: CSVEDRTGDGYTF.

The chain employs TRBV5-1 and TRBJ2-1; TRBD1 might be the D (6 bases). Germline loops: CDR1 SGHRS, CDR2 YFSETQ. Trimming cost V 0 bases and J 2 bases, with 9 bases left between them. CDR3 size: 15 residues. The CDR3 region has the DNA TGCGCCAGCAGCTTGGAGGGGGATCCCTACAATGAGCAGTTCTTC. It is translated as CASSLEGDPYNEQFF.

This clonotype occurred many times. This chain connects TRBV20-1 to TRBJ2-7, with 7 positions matching TRBD2. The CDR3 totals 13 residues. Germline V gives CDR1 DFQATT, CDR2 SNEGSKA (reference sequence). V lost 2 bases to trimming and J lost 3 bases; unmatched junction nucleotides: 4. In DNA, the CDR3 is TGCAGTGCTAGACCGACTAGCAGCTACGAGCAGTACTTC. Its translation is CSARPTSSYEQYF.

This clonotype was detected only a few times. The rearrangement joins TRBV12-5 to TRBJ2-2, with 8 bases identical to TRBD2. CDR3 size: 14 residues. After removal of 6 bases from V and 6 bases from J, the junction contained 6 bases not matched to a gene. Germline-derived CDR1 and CDR2 are LGHNT and FRNRAP. This chain's CDR3 is CASGISGGPGELFF. The DNA of the CDR3 is TGTGCTAGTGGAATCTCGGGGGGGCCCGGGGAGCTGTTTTTT.

This clonotype came up a few times. This chain links TRBV12-3 or TRBV12-4 with TRBJ2-4; TRBD2 aligns across 7 bases. V was clipped by 2 bases and J by 5 bases; unmatched bases: 3. CDR3 size: 14 residues. CDR3 residues: CASSLLGGENIQYF. The DNA for the CDR3 is TGTGCCAGCAGTTTATTGGGAGGGGAAAACATTCAGTACTTC.

The V call is TRBV4-1, the J call TRBJ1-4, with D tentatively TRBD1 (5 bases). Germline assignment: CDR1 MGHRA and CDR2 YSYEKL. This CDR3 region has 19 residues. The V gene lost 3 bases and the J gene lost 3 bases, with 23 bases spanning the gap. The CDR3 coding sequence is TGCGCCAGCAGCCATATTCTCCAAGGGACCCGGGCAGCTAATGAAAAACTGTTTTTT. It specifies CASSHILQGTRAANEKLFF.

The chain couples TRBV5-8 to TRBJ2-1, with TRBD1 matching 7 bases. Trimming removed 5 bases from V and 3 bases from J; junction bases left unmatched: 2. The CDR3 covers 13 residues. Looked up from germline, CDR1 is SGHTS and CDR2 is YDEGEE. The CDR3 DNA is TGTGCCAGCAGATGGGACAGCTACAATGAGCAGTTCTTC. Residues: CASRWDSYNEQFF.

The CDR3 sequence: CASSQAGGDNYGYTF. Here the CDR3 DNA reads TGCGCCAGCAGCCAAGCGGGGGGCGACAACTATGGCTACACCTTC. The V and J genes are TRBV4-1 and TRBJ1-2, with D possibly being TRBD1 (6 bases). The germline V gene has CDR1 MGHRA and CDR2 YSYEKL. Trimming stripped 1 base from V and 2 bases from J, with 11 bases between. The length of the CDR3 is 15 residues.

The sample holds many counts of this clonotype. V usage is TRBV6-2 or TRBV6-3 and J usage is TRBJ2-5; D is ambiguous. The CDR3 is made up of 18 amino acids. The germline CDR1 and CDR2 sequences are MNHEY and SVGEGT. The germline V and J ends were trimmed by 0 bases and 2 bases, with 19 bases remaining between them. CDR3 sequence reads: CASSYSRTGLPFQETQYF. As DNA, the CDR3 is TGTGCCAGCAGTTACTCGCGTACGGGCCTGCCATTTCAAGAGACCCAGTACTTC.

The chain couples TRBV27 to TRBJ2-7; a possible D gene is TRBD1 (6 bases). The V end lost 7 bases, the J end lost 4 bases, and 14 bases lay between the germline ends. The CDR3 is made up of 13 amino acids. Germline loops: CDR1 MNHEY, CDR2 SMNVEV (reference sequence). Here the CDR3 DNA reads TGTGCCAGCAAACCCCAGGGGCATTACGAGCAGTACTTC. It encodes CASKPQGHYEQYF.

V is TRBV5-4 and J is TRBJ1-2, with 7 bases matching TRBD1. CDR3 size: 14 residues. Germline CDR1 SGHNT, CDR2 YYREEE (reference sequence). Trimming took 4 bases from V and 5 from J; bases not matched to a gene: 8. CDR3 protein: CASSPLEGAYGYTF. The CDR3 nucleotides are TGTGCCAGCAGCCCGCTGGAGGGGGCGTATGGCTACACCTTC.

The rearrangement uses TRBV10-3 and TRBJ1-3, with D tentatively TRBD1 (5 bases). The ends were cut back, 2 bases at V and 3 bases at J, with 8 bases in the middle. Germline V gives CDR1 ENHRY, CDR2 SYGVKD. The CDR3 runs to 14 residues. As DNA, the CDR3 is TGTGCCATCAGTGAGGGGGGAAGTGGAAACACCATATATTTT. This gives the protein CAISEGGSGNTIYF.

There are many counts of this clonotype. The rearrangement joins TRBV11-3 to TRBJ2-3; 7 bases match TRBD1. The J segment lost 1 base and the V segment lost 0 bases, leaving 1 base of the junction unmatched. This CDR3 is 15 amino acids long. The germline V gene encodes CDR1 SGHNT and CDR2 YENEEA. The CDR3 DNA follows: TGTGCCAGCAGCTTAGATGGGACAGGCACAGATACGCAGTATTTT. It is translated as CASSLDGTGTDTQYF.

This clonotype was detected many times. This chain joins TRBV3-1 and TRBJ1-4; a possible D gene is TRBD1 (6 bases). Trimming left V 2 bases short and J 4 bases short, with 8 bases between. Germline CDR1 is LGHDT and CDR2 is YNNKEL (reference sequence). The CDR3 has 14 residues. CDR3: CASSQRTVNEKLFF. In DNA form, the CDR3 reads TGTGCCAGCAGCCAAAGGACAGTTAATGAAAAACTGTTTTTT.

This clonotype appeared a few times. V usage is TRBV7-2 and J usage is TRBJ1-5; 7 nucleotides line up with TRBD1. This CDR3 contains 16 residues. Per the germline V gene, CDR1 is SGHTA and CDR2 is FQGNSA. Unmatched junction bases numbered 9, after V lost 5 bases and J lost 2 bases. CDR3 DNA sequence: TGTGCCAGCAGCCCTAGGACAGGAGAGCGCAATCAGCCCCAGCATTTT. It translates to CASSPRTGERNQPQHF. Together with reference TRBV7-2 and TRBJ1-5, the CDR3 gives the full variable domain: GAGVSQSPSNKVTEKGKDVELRCDPISGHTALYWYRQSLGQGLEFLIYFQGNSAPDKSGLPSDRFSAERTGGSVSTLTIQRTQQEDSAVYLCASSPRTGERNQPQHFGDGTRLSIL.